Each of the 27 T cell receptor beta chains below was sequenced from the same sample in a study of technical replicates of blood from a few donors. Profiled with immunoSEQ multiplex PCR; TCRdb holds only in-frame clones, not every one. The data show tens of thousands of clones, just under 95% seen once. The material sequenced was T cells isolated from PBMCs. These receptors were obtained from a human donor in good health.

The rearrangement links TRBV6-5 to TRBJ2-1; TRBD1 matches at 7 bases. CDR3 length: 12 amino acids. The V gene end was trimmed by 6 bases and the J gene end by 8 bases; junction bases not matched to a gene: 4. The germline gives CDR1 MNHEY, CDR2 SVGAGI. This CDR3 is CASSQGVDEQFF. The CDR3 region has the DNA TGTGCCAGCAGCCAGGGGGTCGATGAGCAGTTCTTC.

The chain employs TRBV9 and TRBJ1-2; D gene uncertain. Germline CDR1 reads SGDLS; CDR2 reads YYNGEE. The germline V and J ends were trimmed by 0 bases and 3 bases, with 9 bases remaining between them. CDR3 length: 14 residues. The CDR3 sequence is CASSVASADYGYTF. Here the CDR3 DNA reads TGTGCCAGCAGCGTAGCTTCCGCGGACTATGGCTACACCTTC. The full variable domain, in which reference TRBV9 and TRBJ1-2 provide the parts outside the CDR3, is DSGVTQTPKHLITATGQRVTLRCSPRSGDLSVYWYQQSLDQGLQFLIQYYNGEERAKGNILERFSAQQFPDLHSELNLSSLELGDSALYFCASSVASADYGYTFGSGTRLTVV.

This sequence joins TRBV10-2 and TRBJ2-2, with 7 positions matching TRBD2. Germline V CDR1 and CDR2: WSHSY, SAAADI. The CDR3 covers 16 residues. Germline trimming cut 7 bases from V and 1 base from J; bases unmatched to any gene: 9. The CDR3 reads CASTRPSGLNTGELFF. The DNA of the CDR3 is TGCGCCAGCACCAGGCCTAGCGGCCTGAACACCGGGGAGCTGTTTTTT.

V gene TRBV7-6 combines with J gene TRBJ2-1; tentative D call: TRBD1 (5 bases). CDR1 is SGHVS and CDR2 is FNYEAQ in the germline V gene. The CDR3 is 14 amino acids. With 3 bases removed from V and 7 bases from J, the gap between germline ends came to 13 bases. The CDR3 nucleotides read TGTGCCAGCAGCTTCGGTCAGGGAAGGAATGAGCAGTTCTTC. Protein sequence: CASSFGQGRNEQFF.

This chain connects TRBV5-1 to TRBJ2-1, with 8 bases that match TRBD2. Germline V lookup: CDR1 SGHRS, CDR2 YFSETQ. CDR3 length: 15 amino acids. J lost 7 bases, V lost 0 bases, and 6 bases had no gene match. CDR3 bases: TGCGCCAGCAGCTTGGCCATAGGACTAGCTAATGAGCAGTTCTTC. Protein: CASSLAIGLANEQFF. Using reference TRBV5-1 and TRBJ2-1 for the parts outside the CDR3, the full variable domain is KAGVTQTPRYLIKTRGQQVTLSCSPISGHRSVSWYQQTPGQGLQFLFEYFSETQRNKGNFPGRFSGRQFSNSRSEMNVSTLELGDSALYLCASSLAIGLANEQFFGPGTRLTVL.

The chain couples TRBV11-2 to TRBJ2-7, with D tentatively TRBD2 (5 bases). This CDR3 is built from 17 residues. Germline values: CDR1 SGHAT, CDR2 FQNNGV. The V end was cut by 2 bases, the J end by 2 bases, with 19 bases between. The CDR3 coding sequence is TGTGCCAGCAGCTTACCCAAGGGAAGCGGTCCTCCCTACGAGCAGTACTTC. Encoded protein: CASSLPKGSGPPYEQYF. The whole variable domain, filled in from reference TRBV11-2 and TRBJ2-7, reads EAGVAQSPRYKIIEKRQSVAFWCNPISGHATLYWYQQILGQGPKLLIQFQNNGVVDDSQLPKDRFSAERLKGVDSTLKIQPAKLEDSAVYLCASSLPKGSGPPYEQYFGPGTRLTVT.

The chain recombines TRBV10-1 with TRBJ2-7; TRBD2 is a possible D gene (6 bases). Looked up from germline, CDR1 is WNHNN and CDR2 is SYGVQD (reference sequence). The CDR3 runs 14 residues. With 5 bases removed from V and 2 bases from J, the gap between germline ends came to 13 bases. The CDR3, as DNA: TGCGCCAGCAGTCGCGTGGGACTGCCCTACGAGCAGTACTTC. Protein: CASSRVGLPYEQYF.

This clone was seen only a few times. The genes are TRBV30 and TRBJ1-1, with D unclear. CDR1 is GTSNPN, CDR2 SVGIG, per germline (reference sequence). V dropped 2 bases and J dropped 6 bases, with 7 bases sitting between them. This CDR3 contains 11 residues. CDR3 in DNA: TGTGCCTGGAGTCTCGCGGCTGAAGCTTTCTTT. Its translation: CAWSLAAEAFF. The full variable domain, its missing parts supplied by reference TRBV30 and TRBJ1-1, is SQTIHQWPATLVQPVGSPLSLECTVEGTSNPNLYWYRQAAGRGLQLLFYSVGIGQISSEVPQNLSASRPQDRQFILSSKKLLLSDSGFYLCAWSLAAEAFFGQGTRLTVV.

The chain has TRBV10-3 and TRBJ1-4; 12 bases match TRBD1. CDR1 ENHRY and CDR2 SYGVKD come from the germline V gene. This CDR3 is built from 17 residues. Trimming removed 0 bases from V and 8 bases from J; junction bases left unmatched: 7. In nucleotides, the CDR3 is TGTGCCATCAGTGAGTCTACGTCCGGGACAGGGGGCGAAAAACTGTTTTTT. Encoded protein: CAISESTSGTGGEKLFF.

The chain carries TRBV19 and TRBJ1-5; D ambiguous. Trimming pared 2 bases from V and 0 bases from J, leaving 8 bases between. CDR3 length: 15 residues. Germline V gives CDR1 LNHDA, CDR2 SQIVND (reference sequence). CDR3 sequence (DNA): TGTGCCAGTAGTATAAACGGAGCTAGCAATCAGCCCCAGCATTTT. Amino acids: CASSINGASNQPQHF.

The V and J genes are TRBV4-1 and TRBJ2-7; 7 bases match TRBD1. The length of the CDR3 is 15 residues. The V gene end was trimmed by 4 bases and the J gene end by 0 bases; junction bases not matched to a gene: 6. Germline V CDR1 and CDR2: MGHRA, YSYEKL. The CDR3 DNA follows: TGCGCCAGCAGCCTTTCGGACAGGAGCTCCTACGAGCAGTACTTC. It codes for CASSLSDRSSYEQYF.

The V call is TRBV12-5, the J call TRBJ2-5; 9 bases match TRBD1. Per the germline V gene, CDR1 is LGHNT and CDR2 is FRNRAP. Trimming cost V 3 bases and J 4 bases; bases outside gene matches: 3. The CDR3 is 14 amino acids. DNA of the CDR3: TGTGCTAGTGGTTTAGGGACAGGGCGAGAGACCCAGTACTTC. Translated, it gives CASGLGTGRETQYF.

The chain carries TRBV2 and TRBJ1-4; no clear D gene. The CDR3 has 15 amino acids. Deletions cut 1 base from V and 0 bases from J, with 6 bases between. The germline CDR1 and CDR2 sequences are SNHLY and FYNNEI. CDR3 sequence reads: CASSEGESTNEKLFF. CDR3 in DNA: TGTGCCAGCAGTGAAGGCGAGTCAACTAATGAAAAACTGTTTTTT.

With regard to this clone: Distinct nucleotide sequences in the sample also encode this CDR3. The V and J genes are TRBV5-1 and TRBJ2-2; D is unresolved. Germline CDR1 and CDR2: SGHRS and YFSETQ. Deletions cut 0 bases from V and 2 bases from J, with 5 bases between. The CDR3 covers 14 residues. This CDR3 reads CASSLGQNTGELFF. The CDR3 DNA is TGCGCCAGCAGCTTGGGACAAAACACCGGGGAGCTGTTTTTT.

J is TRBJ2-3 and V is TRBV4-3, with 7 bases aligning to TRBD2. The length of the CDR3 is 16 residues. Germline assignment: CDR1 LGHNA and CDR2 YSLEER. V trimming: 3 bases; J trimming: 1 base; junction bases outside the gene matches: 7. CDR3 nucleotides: TGCGCCAGCAGCCAGCGGGAGAACAGCGGCACAGATACGCAGTATTTT. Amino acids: CASSQRENSGTDTQYF.

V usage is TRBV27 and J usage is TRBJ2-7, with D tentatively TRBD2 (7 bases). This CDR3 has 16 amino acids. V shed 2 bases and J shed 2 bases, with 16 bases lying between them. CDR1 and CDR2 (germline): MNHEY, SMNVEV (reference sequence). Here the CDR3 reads CASSLVGGGGTYEQYF. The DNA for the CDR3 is TGTGCCAGCAGTTTAGTGGGAGGGGGGGGGACCTACGAGCAGTACTTC.

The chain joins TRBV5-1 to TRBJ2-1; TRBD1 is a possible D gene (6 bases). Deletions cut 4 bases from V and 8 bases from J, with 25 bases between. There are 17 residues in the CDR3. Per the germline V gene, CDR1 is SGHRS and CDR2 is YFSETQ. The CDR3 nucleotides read TGCGCCAGCAGCAGGGACACCTGGGAGCCCCCCCTTCATGAGCAGTTCTTC. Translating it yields CASSRDTWEPPLHEQFF. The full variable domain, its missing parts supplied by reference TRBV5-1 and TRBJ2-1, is KAGVTQTPRYLIKTRGQQVTLSCSPISGHRSVSWYQQTPGQGLQFLFEYFSETQRNKGNFPGRFSGRQFSNSRSEMNVSTLELGDSALYLCASSRDTWEPPLHEQFFGPGTRLTVL.

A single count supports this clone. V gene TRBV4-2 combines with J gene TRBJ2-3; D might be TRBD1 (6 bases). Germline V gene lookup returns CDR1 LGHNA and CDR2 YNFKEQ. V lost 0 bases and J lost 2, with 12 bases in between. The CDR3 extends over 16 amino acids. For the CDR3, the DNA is TGTGCCAGCAGCCAAGATCGTCAGGGGACCACAGATACGCAGTATTTT. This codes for CASSQDRQGTTDTQYF.

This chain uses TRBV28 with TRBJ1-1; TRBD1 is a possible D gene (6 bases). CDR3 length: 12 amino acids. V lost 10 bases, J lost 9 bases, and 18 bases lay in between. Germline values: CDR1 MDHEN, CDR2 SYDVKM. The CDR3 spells CATIRGIEKAFF. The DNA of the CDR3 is TGTGCCACCATAAGGGGGATAGAGAAAGCTTTCTTT.

The CDR3 DNA follows: TGTGCCAGCAGCAAAGGAGACATTCCGGGACAGGATTTTAGGTTGAAGGATGGCTACACCTTC. Its protein product is CASSKGDIPGQDFRLKDGYTF. J is TRBJ1-2 and V is TRBV21-1; the D segment call TRBD1 is taken from the table without a DNA check. TRBV21-1 is tagged as a pseudogene. The CDR3 runs to 21 residues.

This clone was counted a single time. The CDR3 DNA reads TGTGCAAGTCGCTTTTGCCGCGGGCATTTCTCCTACGAGCAGTACTTC. Its translation is CASRFCRGHFSYEQYF. The V and J genes are TRBV12-2 and TRBJ2-7; the table gives TRBD2 as D, unverified against the DNA. TRBV12-2 is a pseudogene locus. This CDR3 region has 16 residues.

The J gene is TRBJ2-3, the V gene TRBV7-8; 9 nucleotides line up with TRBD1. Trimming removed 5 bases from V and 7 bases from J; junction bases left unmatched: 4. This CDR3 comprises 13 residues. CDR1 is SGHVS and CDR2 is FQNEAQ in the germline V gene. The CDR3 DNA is TGTGCCAGCAGCCCGGACAGGGGATATACGCAGTATTTT. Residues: CASSPDRGYTQYF.

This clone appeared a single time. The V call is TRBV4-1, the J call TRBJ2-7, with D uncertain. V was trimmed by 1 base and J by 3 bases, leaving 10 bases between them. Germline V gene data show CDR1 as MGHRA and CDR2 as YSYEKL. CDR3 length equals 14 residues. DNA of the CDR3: TGCGCCAGCAGCCAAGCGTACTTTTACTACGAGCAGTACTTC. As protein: CASSQAYFYYEQYF.

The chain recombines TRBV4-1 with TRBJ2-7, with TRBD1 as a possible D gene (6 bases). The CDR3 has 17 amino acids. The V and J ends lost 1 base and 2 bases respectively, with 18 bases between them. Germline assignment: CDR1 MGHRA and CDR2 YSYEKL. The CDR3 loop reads CASSQVAPGQSTYEQYF. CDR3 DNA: TGCGCCAGCAGCCAAGTGGCACCGGGACAAAGCACCTACGAGCAGTACTTC.

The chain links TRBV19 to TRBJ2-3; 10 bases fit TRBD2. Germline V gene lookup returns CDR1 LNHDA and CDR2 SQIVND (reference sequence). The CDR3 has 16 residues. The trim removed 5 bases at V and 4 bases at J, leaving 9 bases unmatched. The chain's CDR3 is CASSALLAGASDTQYF. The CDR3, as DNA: TGTGCCAGTAGTGCCCTGCTAGCGGGAGCGTCAGATACGCAGTATTTT.

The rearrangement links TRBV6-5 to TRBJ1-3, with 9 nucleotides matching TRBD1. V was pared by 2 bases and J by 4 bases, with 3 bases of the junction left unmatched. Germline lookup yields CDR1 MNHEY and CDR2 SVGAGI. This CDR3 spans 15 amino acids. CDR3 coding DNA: TGTGCCAGCAGTTACGGGACAGGGCCCGGAAACACCATATATTTT. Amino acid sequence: CASSYGTGPGNTIYF.

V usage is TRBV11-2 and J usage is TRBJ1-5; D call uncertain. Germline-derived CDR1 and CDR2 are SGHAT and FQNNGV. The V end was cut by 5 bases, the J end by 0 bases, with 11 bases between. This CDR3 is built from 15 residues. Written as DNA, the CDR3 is TGTGCCAGCAGCCTTGGACTATTTAGCAATCAGCCCCAGCATTTT. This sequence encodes CASSLGLFSNQPQHF.